These 15 T cell receptor beta chains were sequenced from one sample in a study of shared clonotypes between healthy human individuals. Here immunoSEQ multiplex PCR was the method, and the copy in TCRdb shows in-frame clones only, minus some. The repertoire holds millions of clones, with approximately 95% as singletons. It was CD45RO-negative cells, positively selected for CCR7, that made up naive CD8 cells, with terminally differentiated effector memory CD45RA+ cells excluded. Sequenced: naive CD8+ T cells sorted from blood. All receptors come from a man younger than 30 in good health.

The genes are TRBV10-3 and TRBJ1-2; D gene uncertain. The CDR3 runs 12 residues. V dropped 11 bases and J dropped 2 bases, with 12 bases sitting between them. CDR1 is ENHRY and CDR2 is SYGVKD in the germline V gene. CDR3 DNA: TGTGCCGTCAATTCAGAGAACTATGGCTACACCTTC. Encoded protein: CAVNSENYGYTF.

The V and J genes are TRBV4-1 and TRBJ1-4; D not certain. Germline values: CDR1 MGHRA, CDR2 YSYEKL. The CDR3 runs to 15 residues. V gave up 4 bases and J gave up 0 bases, with 9 bases separating them. The CDR3 protein is CASSLIFPTNEKLFF. The DNA of the CDR3 is TGCGCCAGCAGCCTGATATTTCCAACTAATGAAAAACTGTTTTTT.

The chain links TRBV28 to TRBJ1-1; the match to TRBD1 covers 10 bases. Germline CDR1 is MDHEN and CDR2 is SYDVKM. V was clipped by 4 bases and J by 2 bases; unmatched bases: 4. CDR3 length: 15 amino acids. The CDR3 sequence: CASSWTGGFNTEAFF. In DNA form, the CDR3 reads TGTGCCAGCAGTTGGACAGGGGGTTTTAACACTGAAGCTTTCTTT.

The table lists this clone with a count of one. The genes are TRBV28 and TRBJ2-4, with 7 nucleotides matching TRBD1. This CDR3 comprises 17 residues. Germline lookup yields CDR1 MDHEN and CDR2 SYDVKM. Germline trimming cut 3 bases from V and 3 bases from J; bases unmatched to any gene: 11. This chain's CDR3 is CASSLGETGVGKNIQYF. The DNA for the CDR3 is TGTGCCAGCAGTTTGGGAGAAACAGGGGTGGGCAAAAACATTCAGTACTTC.

This chain connects TRBV2 to TRBJ2-1, with D possibly TRBD1 on 5 matching bases. This CDR3 is 16 amino acids long. Trimming shortened V by 1 base and J by 4 bases, and 14 bases separated the two germline ends. CDR1 is SNHLY and CDR2 is FYNNEI in the germline V gene. This CDR3 is CASSEERQFQYNEQFF. For the CDR3, the DNA is TGTGCCAGCAGTGAAGAGAGACAGTTCCAATACAATGAGCAGTTCTTC.

The chain employs TRBV6-5 and TRBJ1-1; weak D call: TRBD1 (5 bases). Germline-derived CDR1 and CDR2 are MNHEY and SVGAGI. The CDR3 is 14 amino acids. The germline V and J ends were trimmed by 2 bases and 6 bases, with 13 bases remaining between them. The chain's CDR3 is CASSYGPGVAEAFF. Written as DNA, the CDR3 is TGTGCCAGCAGTTACGGACCGGGGGTCGCTGAAGCTTTCTTT.

The CDR3 is CASSGLLNTEAFF. In DNA, the CDR3 is TGTGCCAGCAGTGGGTTGCTGAACACTGAAGCTTTCTTT. The V gene is TRBV28, the J gene TRBJ1-1; D unclear. There are 13 residues in the CDR3. From germline, CDR1 is MDHEN and CDR2 SYDVKM. Trimming shortened V by 5 bases and J by 0 bases, and 7 bases separated the two germline ends.

The sample holds a few counts of this clone. The chain joins TRBV6-1 to TRBJ2-1; D uncertain. CDR1 and CDR2 from the germline V gene are MNHNS and SASEGT. V was shortened by 2 bases and J by 6 bases, with 5 bases between the two germline ends. This CDR3 comprises 12 residues. DNA for the CDR3: TGTGCCAGCAGTGAACCCGTCAATGAGCAGTTCTTC. It translates to CASSEPVNEQFF.

The chain employs TRBV6-1 and TRBJ2-7; 10 bases are a match to TRBD1. The CDR3 sequence is 15 residues long. Germline V gives CDR1 MNHNS, CDR2 SASEGT. V trimming: 5 bases; J trimming: 5 bases; junction bases outside the gene matches: 9. The CDR3 bases are TGTGCCAGCAGTCTGGGACAGGGGAATTTCGACGAGCAGTACTTC. Protein sequence: CASSLGQGNFDEQYF.

The gene calls are TRBV9 and TRBJ2-7; 7 nucleotides agree with TRBD1. V shed 4 bases, J shed 7 bases, and the junction held 11 bases outside the gene matches. The CDR3 contains 14 residues. Germline V CDR1 and CDR2: SGDLS, YYNGEE. The CDR3 sequence is CASSPRDSKIEQYF. CDR3 DNA: TGTGCCAGCAGCCCCCGGGACAGCAAAATTGAGCAGTACTTC.

In its sample, this clone was seen once. The chain links TRBV27 to TRBJ1-2; D unclear. The CDR3 extends over 15 amino acids. From germline, CDR1 is MNHEY and CDR2 SMNVEV (reference sequence). Trimming cost V 3 bases and J 0 bases, with 11 bases left between them. The DNA of the CDR3 is TGTGCCAGCAGTTTTGTGGGCGCAGCTAACTATGGCTACACCTTC. Protein: CASSFVGAANYGYTF.

The chain carries TRBV10-3 and TRBJ2-1; 11 bases fit TRBD1. J lost 6 bases, V lost 8 bases, and 9 bases had no gene match. The CDR3 length is 15 residues. Germline V lookup: CDR1 ENHRY, CDR2 SYGVKD. As DNA, the CDR3 is TGTGCCATCGGCGGAACCGGGACAGGGGGCAATGAGCAGTTCTTC. Translating it yields CAIGGTGTGGNEQFF.

This chain joins TRBV7-9 and TRBJ1-1, with D possibly matching TRBD1 (5 bases). This CDR3 has 13 residues. Trimming cost V 8 bases and J 0 bases, with 10 bases left between them. The germline V gene has CDR1 SEHNR and CDR2 FQNEAQ (reference sequence). Here the CDR3 reads CASGPGMNTEAFF. In nucleotides, the CDR3 is TGTGCCAGCGGGCCAGGGATGAACACTGAAGCTTTCTTT. The full variable domain, its missing parts supplied by reference TRBV7-9 and TRBJ1-1, is DTGVSQNPRHKITKRGQNVTFRCDPISEHNRLYWYRQTLGQGPEFLTYFQNEAQLEKSRLLSDRFSAERPKGSFSTLEIQRTEQGDSAMYLCASGPGMNTEAFFGQGTRLTVV.

This chain links TRBV5-5 with TRBJ1-1; 7 bases agree with TRBD1. CDR3 length: 19 amino acids. After removal of 4 bases from V and 6 bases from J, the junction contained 24 bases not matched to a gene. CDR1 and CDR2 (germline): SGHKS, YYEKEE (reference sequence). CDR3 sequence: CASSPEEILEQGKGPEAFF. The CDR3 DNA follows: TGTGCCAGCAGCCCCGAAGAGATTCTCGAACAGGGGAAGGGGCCTGAAGCTTTCTTT.

The chain carries TRBV5-1 and TRBJ2-7, with D tentatively TRBD2 (5 bases). Trimming removed 0 bases from V and 2 bases from J, with 15 bases in between. The germline V gene encodes CDR1 SGHRS and CDR2 YFSETQ. The CDR3 is 16 residues long. CDR3 nucleotide sequence: TGCGCCAGCAGCTTGGATGGCCGGACTGGCGCCTACGAGCAGTACTTC. It yields the protein CASSLDGRTGAYEQYF.